This T cell receptor beta chain was captured in a study of T-cell reconstitution after alpha-beta-depleted transplantation in children. This CDR3 is built from 11 residues. Trimming took off 6 bases at V and 2 bases at J, with 3 bases between the two ends. This clonotype appeared many times. The TCRbeta library was prepared with unique molecular identifiers. TCRdb itself ran the PCR reads through MiXCR, one entry per CDR3 protein. This sample carries around 250,000 distinct CDR3 sequences, 9.5% to 10% of them seen once, and the ten largest clones take roughly a tenth. The input for sequencing was PBMCs from the stem cell graft donor, taken from the stem cell graft. This chain uses TRBV12-3 or TRBV12-4 with TRBJ2-3; D uncertain. The receptor was derived from a human donor who donated a stem cell graft to a child with SCID. The CDR3 spells CASRLTDTQYF. The CDR3 coding sequence is TGTGCCAGCAGGCTCACAGATACGCAGTATTTT.